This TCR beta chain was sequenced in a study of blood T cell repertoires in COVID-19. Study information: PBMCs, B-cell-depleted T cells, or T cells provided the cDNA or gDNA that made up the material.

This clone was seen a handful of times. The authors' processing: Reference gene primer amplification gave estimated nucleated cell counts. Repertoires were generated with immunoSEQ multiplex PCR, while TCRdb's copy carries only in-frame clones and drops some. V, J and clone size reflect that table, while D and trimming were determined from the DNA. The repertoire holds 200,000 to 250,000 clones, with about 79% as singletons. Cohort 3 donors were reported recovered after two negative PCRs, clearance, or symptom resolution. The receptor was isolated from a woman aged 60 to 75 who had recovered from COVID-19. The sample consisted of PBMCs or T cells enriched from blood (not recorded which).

In nucleotides, the CDR3 is TGCGCCAGCAGCTTCAGCGGGGGGGCGTCCTACAATGAGCAGTTCTTC. This gives the protein CASSFSGGASYNEQFF. The rearrangement uses TRBV5-1 and TRBJ2-1; 10 bases are shared with TRBD2. The CDR3 consists of 16 residues. V dropped 2 bases and J dropped 1; count of bases not matched to a gene: 3. In germline, CDR1 is SGHRS, CDR2 YFSETQ.